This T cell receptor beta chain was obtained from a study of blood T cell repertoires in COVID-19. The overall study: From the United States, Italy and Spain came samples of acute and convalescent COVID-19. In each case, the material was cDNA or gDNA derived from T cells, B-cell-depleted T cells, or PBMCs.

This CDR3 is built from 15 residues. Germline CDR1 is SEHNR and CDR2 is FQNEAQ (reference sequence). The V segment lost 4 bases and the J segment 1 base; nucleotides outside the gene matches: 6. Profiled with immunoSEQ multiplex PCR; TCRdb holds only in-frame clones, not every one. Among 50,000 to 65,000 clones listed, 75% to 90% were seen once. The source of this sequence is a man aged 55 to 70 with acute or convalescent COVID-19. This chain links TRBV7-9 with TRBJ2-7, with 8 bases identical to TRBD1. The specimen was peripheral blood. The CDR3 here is CASSSSGGESYEQYF. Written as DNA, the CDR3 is TGTGCCAGCAGCTCATCAGGGGGCGAATCCTACGAGCAGTACTTC.